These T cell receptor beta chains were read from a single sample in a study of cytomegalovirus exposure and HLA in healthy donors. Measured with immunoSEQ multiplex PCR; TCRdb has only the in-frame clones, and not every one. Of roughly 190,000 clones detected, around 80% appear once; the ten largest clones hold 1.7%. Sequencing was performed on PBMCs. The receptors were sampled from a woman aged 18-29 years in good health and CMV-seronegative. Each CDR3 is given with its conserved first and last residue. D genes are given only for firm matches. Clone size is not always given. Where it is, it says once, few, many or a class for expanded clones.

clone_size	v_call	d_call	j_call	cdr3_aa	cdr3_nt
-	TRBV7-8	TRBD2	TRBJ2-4	CASSPGGLNLAKNIQYF	TGTGCCAGCAGCCCCGGGGGACTAAACTTAGCCAAAAACATTCAGTACTTC
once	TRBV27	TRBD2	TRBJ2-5	CASSPYLAGSGYQETQYF	TGTGCCAGCAGTCCCTATCTAGCGGGATCGGGCTACCAAGAGACCCAGTACTTC
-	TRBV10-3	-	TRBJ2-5	CAISEPGQETQYF	TGTGCCATCAGTGAACCAGGGCAAGAGACCCAGTACTTC
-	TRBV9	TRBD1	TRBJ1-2	CASSVEDRGANYGYTF	TGTGCCAGCAGCGTAGAGGACAGGGGAGCTAACTATGGCTACACCTTC
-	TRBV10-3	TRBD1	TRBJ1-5	CAISAETGGRGNQPQHF	TGTGCCATCAGTGCAGAAACAGGGGGCCGGGGCAATCAGCCCCAGCATTTT
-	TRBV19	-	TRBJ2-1	CASSIGRGAEQFF	TGTGCCAGTAGTATAGGCAGGGGGGCTGAGCAGTTCTTC
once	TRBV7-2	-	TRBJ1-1	CASSLIAGFGNTEAFF	TGTGCCAGCAGCTTAATCGCAGGGTTTGGGAACACTGAAGCTTTCTTT
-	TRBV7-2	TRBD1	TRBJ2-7	CASSLETGAEQYF	TGTGCCAGCAGCTTAGAAACAGGGGCCGAGCAGTACTTC
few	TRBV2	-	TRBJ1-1	CASSGVFNSTEAFF	TGTGCCAGCAGTGGAGTTTTCAATTCCACTGAAGCTTTCTTT
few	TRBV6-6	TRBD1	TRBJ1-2	CASSVGQGRANYGYTF	TGTGCCAGCAGTGTGGGACAGGGTAGGGCTAACTATGGCTACACCTTC